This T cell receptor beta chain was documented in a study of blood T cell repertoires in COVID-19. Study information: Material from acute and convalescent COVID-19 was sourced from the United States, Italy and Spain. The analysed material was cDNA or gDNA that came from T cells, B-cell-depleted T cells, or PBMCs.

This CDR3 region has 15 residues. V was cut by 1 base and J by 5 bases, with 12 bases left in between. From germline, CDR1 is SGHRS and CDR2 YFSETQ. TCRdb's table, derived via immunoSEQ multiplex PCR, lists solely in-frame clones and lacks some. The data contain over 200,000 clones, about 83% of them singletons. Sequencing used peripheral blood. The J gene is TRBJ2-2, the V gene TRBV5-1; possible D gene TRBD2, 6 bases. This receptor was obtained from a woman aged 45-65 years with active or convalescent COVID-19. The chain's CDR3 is CASSLTSLGTGELFF. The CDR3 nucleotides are TGCGCCAGCAGCTTGACTAGCCTTGGAACCGGGGAGCTGTTTTTT.